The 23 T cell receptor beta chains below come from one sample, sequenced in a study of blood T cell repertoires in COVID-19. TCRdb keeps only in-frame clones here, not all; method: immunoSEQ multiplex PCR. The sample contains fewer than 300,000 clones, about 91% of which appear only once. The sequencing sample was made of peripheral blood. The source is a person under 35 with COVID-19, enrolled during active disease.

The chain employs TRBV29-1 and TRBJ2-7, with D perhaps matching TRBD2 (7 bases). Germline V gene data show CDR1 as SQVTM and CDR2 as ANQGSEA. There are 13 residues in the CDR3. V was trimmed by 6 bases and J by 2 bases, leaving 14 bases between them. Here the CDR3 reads CSVSGGSPYEQYF. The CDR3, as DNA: TGCAGCGTCTCGGGGGGCAGTCCCTACGAGCAGTACTTC.

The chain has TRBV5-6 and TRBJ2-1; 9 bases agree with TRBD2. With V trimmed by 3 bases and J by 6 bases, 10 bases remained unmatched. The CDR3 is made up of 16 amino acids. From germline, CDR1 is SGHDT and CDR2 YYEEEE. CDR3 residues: CASSSPSGMGSNEQFF. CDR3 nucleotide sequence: TGTGCCAGCAGCTCCCCTAGCGGGATGGGCAGCAATGAGCAGTTCTTC.

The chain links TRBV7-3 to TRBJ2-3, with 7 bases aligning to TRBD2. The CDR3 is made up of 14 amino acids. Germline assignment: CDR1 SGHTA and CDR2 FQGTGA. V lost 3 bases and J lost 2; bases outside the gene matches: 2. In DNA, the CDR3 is TGTGCCAGCAGCTTTGGGACTACCACAGATACGCAGTATTTT. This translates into CASSFGTTTDTQYF.

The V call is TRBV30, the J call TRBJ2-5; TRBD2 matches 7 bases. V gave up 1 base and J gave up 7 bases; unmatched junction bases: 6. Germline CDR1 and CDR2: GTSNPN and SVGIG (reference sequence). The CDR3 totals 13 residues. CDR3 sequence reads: CAWSGGGRGTQYF. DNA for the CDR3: TGTGCCTGGAGTGGGGGGGGTCGGGGGACCCAGTACTTC.

This chain's CDR3 is CASNIGQAYEQYF. DNA for the CDR3: TGTGCCAGCAACATAGGACAGGCCTACGAGCAGTACTTC. The chain is built from TRBV28 and TRBJ2-7; 7 positions agree with TRBD1. The CDR3 is 13 amino acids. Unmatched junction bases numbered 5, after V lost 7 bases and J lost 2 bases. Germline lookup yields CDR1 MDHEN and CDR2 SYDVKM. The variable domain in full, with the rest retrieved from reference TRBV28 and TRBJ2-7, is DVKVTQSSRYLVKRTGEKVFLECVQDMDHENMFWYRQDPGLGLRLIYFSYDVKMKEKGDIPEGYSVSREKKERFSLILESASTNQTSMYLCASNIGQAYEQYFGPGTRLTVT.

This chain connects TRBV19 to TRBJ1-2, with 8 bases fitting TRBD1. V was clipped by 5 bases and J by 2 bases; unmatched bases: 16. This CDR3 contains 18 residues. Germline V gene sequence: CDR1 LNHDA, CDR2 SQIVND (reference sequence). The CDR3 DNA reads TGTGCCAGTAGTCTGGGTTTGGGACAGGATATCAACAACTATGGCTACACCTTC. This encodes CASSLGLGQDINNYGYTF.

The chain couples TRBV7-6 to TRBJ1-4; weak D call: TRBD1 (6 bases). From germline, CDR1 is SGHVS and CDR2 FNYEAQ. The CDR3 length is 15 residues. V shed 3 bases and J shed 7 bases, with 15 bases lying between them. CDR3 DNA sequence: TGTGCCAGCAGCTTGGGGGCTAAGGGCCGTGAAAAACTGTTTTTT. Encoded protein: CASSLGAKGREKLFF.

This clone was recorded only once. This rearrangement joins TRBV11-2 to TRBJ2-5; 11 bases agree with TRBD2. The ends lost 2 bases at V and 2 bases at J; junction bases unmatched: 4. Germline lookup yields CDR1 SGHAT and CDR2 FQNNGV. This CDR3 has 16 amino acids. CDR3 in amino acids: CASSLNRLAGQETQYF. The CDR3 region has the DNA TGTGCCAGCAGCTTAAACAGACTAGCGGGACAAGAGACCCAGTACTTC.

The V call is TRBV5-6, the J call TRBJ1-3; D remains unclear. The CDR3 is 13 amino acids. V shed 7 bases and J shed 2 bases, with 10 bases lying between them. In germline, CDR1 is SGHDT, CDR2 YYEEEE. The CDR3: CASGLIPGNTIYF. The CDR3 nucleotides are TGTGCCAGCGGTCTAATCCCTGGAAACACCATATATTTT. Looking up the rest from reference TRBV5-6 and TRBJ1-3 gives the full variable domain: DAGVTQSPTHLIKTRGQQVTLRCSPKSGHDTVSWYQQALGQGPQFIFQYYEEEERQRGNFPDRFSGHQFPNYSSELNVNALLLGDSALYLCASGLIPGNTIYFGEGSWLTVV.

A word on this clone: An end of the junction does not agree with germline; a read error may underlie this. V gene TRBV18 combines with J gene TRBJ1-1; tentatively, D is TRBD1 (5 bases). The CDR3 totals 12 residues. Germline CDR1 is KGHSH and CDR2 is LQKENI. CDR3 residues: CASSPYGGEWNF. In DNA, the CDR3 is TGTGCCAGCTCACCCTATGGAGGGGAGTGGAACTTT.

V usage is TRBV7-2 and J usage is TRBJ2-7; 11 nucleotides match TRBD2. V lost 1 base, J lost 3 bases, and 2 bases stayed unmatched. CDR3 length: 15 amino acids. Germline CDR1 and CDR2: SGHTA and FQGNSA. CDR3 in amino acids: CASSLVTSGSYEQYF. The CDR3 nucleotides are TGTGCCAGCAGCTTAGTTACTAGCGGGAGCTACGAGCAGTACTTC.

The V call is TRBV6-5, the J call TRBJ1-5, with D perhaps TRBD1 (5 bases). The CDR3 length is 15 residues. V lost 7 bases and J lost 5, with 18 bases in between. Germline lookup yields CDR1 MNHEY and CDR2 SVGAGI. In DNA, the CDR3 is TGTGCCAGCACCCCCCGCGACAGCTCTTATCAGCCCCAGCATTTT. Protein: CASTPRDSSYQPQHF.

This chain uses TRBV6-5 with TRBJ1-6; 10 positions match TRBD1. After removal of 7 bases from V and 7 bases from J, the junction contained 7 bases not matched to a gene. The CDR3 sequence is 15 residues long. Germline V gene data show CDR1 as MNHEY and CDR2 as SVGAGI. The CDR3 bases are TGTGCCAGCACCAGACAGGGGGCTGAGAATTCACCCCTCCACTTT. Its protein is CASTRQGAENSPLHF.

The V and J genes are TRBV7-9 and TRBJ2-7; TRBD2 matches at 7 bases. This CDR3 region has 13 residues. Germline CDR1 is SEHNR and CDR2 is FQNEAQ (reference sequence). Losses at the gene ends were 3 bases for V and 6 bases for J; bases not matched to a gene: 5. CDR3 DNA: TGTGCCAGCAGCTTTGCGGGAGAGGTCGAGCAGTACTTC. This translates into CASSFAGEVEQYF.

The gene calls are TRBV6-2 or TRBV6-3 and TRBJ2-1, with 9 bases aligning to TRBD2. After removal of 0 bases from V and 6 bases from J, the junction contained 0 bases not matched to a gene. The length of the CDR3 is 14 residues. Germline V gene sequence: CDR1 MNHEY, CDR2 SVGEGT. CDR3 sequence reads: CASSYSREGNEQFF. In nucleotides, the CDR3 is TGTGCCAGCAGTTACTCGCGGGAGGGCAATGAGCAGTTCTTC.

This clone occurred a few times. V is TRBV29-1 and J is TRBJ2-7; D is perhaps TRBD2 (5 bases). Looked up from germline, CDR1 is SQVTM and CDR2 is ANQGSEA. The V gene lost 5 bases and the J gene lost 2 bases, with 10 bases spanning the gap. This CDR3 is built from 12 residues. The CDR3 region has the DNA TGCAGCGTTACGACTATCACCTACGAGCAGTACTTC. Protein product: CSVTTITYEQYF.

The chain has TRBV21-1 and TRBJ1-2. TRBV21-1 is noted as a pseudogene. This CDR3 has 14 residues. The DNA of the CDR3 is TGTGCCAGCAGCCAGATTAGGAGCAACTATGGCTACACCTTC. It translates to CASSQIRSNYGYTF.

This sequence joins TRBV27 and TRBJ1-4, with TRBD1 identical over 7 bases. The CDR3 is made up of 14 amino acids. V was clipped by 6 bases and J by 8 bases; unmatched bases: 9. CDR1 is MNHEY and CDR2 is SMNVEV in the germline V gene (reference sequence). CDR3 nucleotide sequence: TGTGCCAGCAGATTACAGGGGACCAGGGAAAAACTGTTTTTT. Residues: CASRLQGTREKLFF.

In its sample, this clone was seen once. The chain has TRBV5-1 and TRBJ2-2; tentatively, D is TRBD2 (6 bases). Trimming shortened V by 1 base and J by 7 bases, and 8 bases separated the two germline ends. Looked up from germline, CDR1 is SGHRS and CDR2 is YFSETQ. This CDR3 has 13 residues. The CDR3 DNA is TGCGCCAGCAGCTTGTTAGCGGACGGGGAGCTGTTTTTT. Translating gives CASSLLADGELFF.

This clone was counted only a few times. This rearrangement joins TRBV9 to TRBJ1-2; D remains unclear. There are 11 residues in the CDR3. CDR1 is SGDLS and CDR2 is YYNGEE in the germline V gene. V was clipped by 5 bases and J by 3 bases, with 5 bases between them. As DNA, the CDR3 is TGTGCCAGCAGTAAGCACTATGGCTACACCTTC. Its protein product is CASSKHYGYTF.

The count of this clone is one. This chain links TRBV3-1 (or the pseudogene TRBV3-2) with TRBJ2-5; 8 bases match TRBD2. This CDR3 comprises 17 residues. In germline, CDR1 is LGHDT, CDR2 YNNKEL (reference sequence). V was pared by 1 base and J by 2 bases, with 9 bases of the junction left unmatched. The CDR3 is CASSQGPLSGSQETQYF. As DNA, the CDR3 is TGTGCCAGCAGCCAAGGTCCCTTGAGCGGGAGTCAAGAGACCCAGTACTTC.

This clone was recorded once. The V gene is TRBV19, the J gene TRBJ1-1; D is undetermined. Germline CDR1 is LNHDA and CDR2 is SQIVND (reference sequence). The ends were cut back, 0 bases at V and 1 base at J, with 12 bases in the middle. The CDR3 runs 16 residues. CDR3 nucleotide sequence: TGTGCCAGTAGTATAGAACCGGACGGGGAGAACACTGAAGCTTTCTTT. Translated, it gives CASSIEPDGENTEAFF. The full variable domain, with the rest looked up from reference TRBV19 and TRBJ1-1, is DGGITQSPKYLFRKEGQNVTLSCEQNLNHDAMYWYRQDPGQGLRLIYYSQIVNDFQKGDIAEGYSVSREKKESFPLTVTSAQKNPTAFYLCASSIEPDGENTEAFFGQGTRLTVV.

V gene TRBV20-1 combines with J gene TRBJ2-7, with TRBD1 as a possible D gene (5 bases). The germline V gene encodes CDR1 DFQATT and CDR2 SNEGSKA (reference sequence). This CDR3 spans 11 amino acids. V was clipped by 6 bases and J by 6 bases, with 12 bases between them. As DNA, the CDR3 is TGCAGTGCGCCACAGGCTCTCGAGCAGTACTTC. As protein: CSAPQALEQYF.